The 29 T cell receptor beta chains listed next were all sequenced from one sample in a study of T cell repertoires in cytomegalovirus infection. The antigens these receptors bind are not known. TCRdb called the reads again in MiXCR, with one record for every CDR3 protein. This table has 360,000 or so distinct CDR3 sequences, approximately 35% appearing once. The sample consisted of cultured PBMCs, taken from culture after CMV antigen stimulation. These receptor sequences come from a human donor in good health (CMV status not recorded). Some clones in this sample may be carry-over from other donors' samples.

This clonotype came up a few times. The J gene is TRBJ2-1, the V gene TRBV7-2; 13 bases match TRBD2. The CDR3 runs 15 residues. The V gene end was trimmed by 6 bases and the J gene end by 4 bases; junction bases not matched to a gene: 3. Per the germline V gene, CDR1 is SGHTA and CDR2 is FQGNSA. The CDR3 nucleotides read TGTGCCAGCAGTACTAGCGGGAGGGCTTACAATGAGCAGTTCTTC. Protein: CASSTSGRAYNEQFF.

The chain uses TRBV30 and TRBJ1-1; D is ambiguous. Germline lookup yields CDR1 GTSNPN and CDR2 SVGIG (reference sequence). The CDR3 loop spans 11 amino acids. The CDR3 sequence: CAEGSNTEAFF. For the CDR3, the DNA is TGTGCTGAGGGATCAAACACTGAAGCTTTCTTT.

The chain has TRBV2 and TRBJ2-1, with D possibly being TRBD2 (6 bases). Germline CDR1 is SNHLY and CDR2 is FYNNEI. The CDR3 spans 15 residues. Deletions cut 0 bases from V and 3 bases from J, with 9 bases between. The CDR3 spells CASSEARGNYNEQFF. The CDR3 DNA reads TGTGCCAGCAGTGAAGCGCGGGGAAACTACAATGAGCAGTTCTTC.

This clonotype has just one count. The V call is TRBV20-1, the J call TRBJ2-3, with 11 bases lining up with TRBD2. With V trimmed by 4 bases and J by 2 bases, 8 bases remained unmatched. The CDR3 totals 16 residues. CDR1 and CDR2 (germline): DFQATT, SNEGSKA (reference sequence). The CDR3 is CSANHRLAGNTDTQYF. CDR3 nucleotides: TGCAGTGCTAACCACCGACTAGCGGGAAACACAGATACGCAGTATTTT.

The rearrangement links TRBV2 to TRBJ2-2; 9 bases are shared with TRBD2. V lost 9 bases and J lost 4; bases outside the gene matches: 6. There are 14 residues in the CDR3. Per germline, CDR1 SNHLY and CDR2 FYNNEI. As DNA, the CDR3 is TGTGCCAGTGTAGCGGGAGCAGGCACCGGGGAGCTGTTTTTT. Translating gives CASVAGAGTGELFF.

This clonotype occurred a few times. This sequence joins TRBV11-2 and TRBJ1-4, with TRBD1 matching over 11 bases. CDR3 length: 14 amino acids. With V trimmed by 5 bases and J by 6 bases, 2 bases remained unmatched. Germline values: CDR1 SGHAT, CDR2 FQNNGV. For the CDR3, the DNA is TGTGCCAGCAGCGTGGGACAGGGGGATGAAAAACTGTTTTTT. Protein sequence: CASSVGQGDEKLFF.

This clonotype was counted once. The V and J genes are TRBV15 and TRBJ2-7; 11 bases are a match to TRBD1. Germline lookup yields CDR1 LNHNV and CDR2 YYDKDF (reference sequence). The CDR3 totals 15 residues. The junction had 9 bases not matched to a gene; V was cut back by 5 bases and J by 6 bases. The CDR3 region has the DNA TGTGCCACCAGCCGAACCGGGACAGGGGGTAGCGAGCAGTACTTC. Translation: CATSRTGTGGSEQYF.

In this sample, this clonotype turned up a few times. The chain is built from TRBV7-8 and TRBJ2-5; the match to TRBD1 covers 8 bases. The V segment lost 5 bases and the J segment 4 bases; nucleotides outside the gene matches: 9. The germline gives CDR1 SGHVS, CDR2 FQNEAQ. The CDR3 has 15 amino acids. CDR3 sequence: CASSVRQGTRETQYF. As DNA, the CDR3 is TGTGCCAGCAGCGTAAGACAGGGGACGAGAGAGACCCAGTACTTC.

This clonotype has just a few counts. The V and J genes are TRBV6-2 or TRBV6-3 and TRBJ2-7, with TRBD2 matching over 8 bases. Unmatched junction bases numbered 3, after V lost 2 bases and J lost 6 bases. Germline-derived CDR1 and CDR2 are MNHEY and SVGEGT. The CDR3 loop spans 13 amino acids. The CDR3 nucleotides read TGTGCCAGCAGTTACCGCGGGAGGAGCGAGCAGTACGTC. Protein product: CASSYRGRSEQYV.

The table lists this clonotype with a few counts. The rearrangement joins TRBV7-9 to TRBJ1-5; a weak D match, TRBD1 (5 bases). The ends were cut back, 5 bases at V and 4 bases at J, with 12 bases in the middle. The length of the CDR3 is 14 residues. The germline V gene encodes CDR1 SEHNR and CDR2 FQNEAQ (reference sequence). CDR3 DNA: TGTGCCAGCAGCCGAGACAGTAATAATCAGCCCCAGCATTTT. Amino acids: CASSRDSNNQPQHF.

This clonotype was found many times. The genes are TRBV7-6 and TRBJ2-5; 12 bases are a match to TRBD2. The CDR3 extends over 16 amino acids. The J segment lost 5 bases and the V segment lost 5 bases, leaving 9 bases of the junction unmatched. Germline V lookup: CDR1 SGHVS, CDR2 FNYEAQ. CDR3 region: CASSGSSGRAGETQYF. Written as DNA, the CDR3 is TGTGCCAGCAGCGGATCTAGCGGGAGGGCCGGGGAGACCCAGTACTTC.

The gene calls are TRBV7-2 and TRBJ2-7, with 8 bases matching TRBD2. CDR3 length equals 18 residues. The V gene end was trimmed by 1 base and the J gene end by 1 base; junction bases not matched to a gene: 12. Germline values: CDR1 SGHTA, CDR2 FQGNSA. CDR3 DNA sequence: TGTGCCAGCAGCTTAGTAGGGTTTGCACTAGCGGAGTCCTACGAGCAGTACGTC. Amino acids: CASSLVGFALAESYEQYV.

This clonotype was found a few times. V is TRBV6-1 and J is TRBJ1-2; the D gene is possibly TRBD1 (5 bases). This CDR3 comprises 15 residues. Germline-derived CDR1 and CDR2 are MNHNS and SASEGT. V shed 1 base and J shed 4 bases, with 13 bases lying between them. In DNA, the CDR3 is TGTGCCAGCAGTGAAGGTTTGGGGCGGACCTATGGCTACACCTTC. It translates to CASSEGLGRTYGYTF.

The rearrangement links TRBV30 to TRBJ2-1; D is unresolved. The CDR3 loop spans 13 amino acids. Germline loops: CDR1 GTSNPN, CDR2 SVGIG (reference sequence). V was clipped by 0 bases and J by 8 bases, with 11 bases between them. The CDR3 DNA sequence: TGTGCCTGGAGTGTACTTCTGCCTGATGAGCAGTTCTTC. Translated, it gives CAWSVLLPDEQFF.

V and J are TRBV27 and TRBJ2-5; 9 bases are a match to TRBD2. CDR3 length: 17 residues. J was trimmed by 2 bases and V by 3 bases; bases with no gene match: 10. Per the germline V gene, CDR1 is MNHEY and CDR2 is SMNVEV (reference sequence). In DNA, the CDR3 is TGTGCCAGCAGTTTCTCTGTTAGCGGGAGTAAGCAAGAGACCCAGTACTTC. Its protein is CASSFSVSGSKQETQYF.

The chain joins TRBV11-3 to TRBJ1-6, with 9 positions matching TRBD1. Germline trimming cut 4 bases from V and 10 bases from J; bases unmatched to any gene: 2. This CDR3 has 13 residues. From germline, CDR1 is SGHNT and CDR2 YENEEA. The chain's CDR3 is CASSSGQGSPLHF. The CDR3 nucleotides read TGTGCCAGCAGCTCCGGACAGGGGTCACCCCTCCACTTT.

The chain combines TRBV7-2 with TRBJ1-5; D call uncertain. The CDR3 has 14 amino acids. Trimming took 5 bases from V and 2 from J, leaving 10 bases between them. The germline gives CDR1 SGHTA, CDR2 FQGNSA. The CDR3: CASSLGFGNQPQHF. The CDR3 region has the DNA TGTGCCAGCAGCCTCGGGTTTGGCAATCAGCCCCAGCATTTT.

The table lists this clonotype with a few counts. V gene TRBV9 combines with J gene TRBJ1-2; 9 nucleotides match TRBD1. Per the germline V gene, CDR1 is SGDLS and CDR2 is YYNGEE. The CDR3 sequence is 15 residues long. V gave up 0 bases and J gave up 4 bases; unmatched junction bases: 4. The CDR3 nucleotides read TGTGCCAGCAGCGTAGACGTGACAGGGGGCTATGGCTACACCTTC. It encodes CASSVDVTGGYGYTF. Full variable domain (rest looked up from reference TRBV9 and TRBJ1-2): DSGVTQTPKHLITATGQRVTLRCSPRSGDLSVYWYQQSLDQGLQFLIQYYNGEERAKGNILERFSAQQFPDLHSELNLSSLELGDSALYFCASSVDVTGGYGYTFGSGTRLTVV.

The V and J genes are TRBV23-1 and TRBJ1-5; 7 nucleotides match TRBD1. TRBV23-1 is an ORF, with its function uncertain. Trimming took 3 bases from V and 5 from J; bases not matched to a gene: 10. The CDR3 contains 16 residues. CDR3 DNA: TGCGCCAGCAGTCACCCCGACAGGGTTGGGGATCAGCCCCAGCATTTT. Its translation is CASSHPDRVGDQPQHF.

The chain uses TRBV20-1 and TRBJ1-3; a weak D match, TRBD1 (6 bases). V gave up 6 bases and J gave up 0 bases, with 12 bases separating them. CDR1 and CDR2 from the germline V gene are DFQATT and SNEGSKA (reference sequence). The CDR3 consists of 14 residues. CDR3 loop: CSAGAPNSGNTIYF. The CDR3 nucleotides read TGCAGTGCGGGGGCTCCGAACTCTGGAAACACCATATATTTT.

This clonotype has a count of ten or more. The chain uses TRBV2 and TRBJ1-3; D not certain. The germline CDR1 and CDR2 sequences are SNHLY and FYNNEI. Trimming pared 4 bases from V and 3 bases from J, leaving 7 bases between. This CDR3 contains 13 residues. CDR3 nucleotides: TGTGCCAGCAGTGGACAACTTGGAAACACCATATATTTT. Amino acid sequence: CASSGQLGNTIYF.

This clonotype was recorded a few times. J is TRBJ1-5 and V is TRBV19; a possible D gene is TRBD1 (5 bases). Germline V gene sequence: CDR1 LNHDA, CDR2 SQIVND (reference sequence). The CDR3 consists of 14 residues. V was clipped by 4 bases and J by 4 bases, with 11 bases between them. In nucleotides, the CDR3 is TGTGCCAGTAGTAGAGGGGCCCTAAATCAGCCCCAGCATTTT. This translates into CASSRGALNQPQHF.

There are a few counts of this clonotype. The chain carries TRBV28 and TRBJ1-2; D not certain. V gave up 6 bases and J gave up 8 bases, with 16 bases separating them. This CDR3 contains 13 residues. Germline V gene data show CDR1 as MDHEN and CDR2 as SYDVKM. CDR3 loop: CASSRSQGNGYTF. Here the CDR3 DNA reads TGTGCCAGCAGCCGAAGCCAAGGGAACGGCTACACCTTC.

This clonotype was counted once. V gene TRBV2 combines with J gene TRBJ2-6; D is perhaps TRBD1 or TRBD2 (6 bases each). CDR3 length equals 14 residues. V dropped 11 bases and J dropped 3 bases, with 14 bases sitting between them. The germline V gene encodes CDR1 SNHLY and CDR2 FYNNEI. The CDR3 DNA sequence: TGTGCCCAAAGGAGGGGGTATGGGGCCAACGTCCTGACTTTC. As protein: CAQRRGYGANVLTF.

The rearrangement uses TRBV12-3 or TRBV12-4 and TRBJ2-1; a weak D match, TRBD1 (6 bases). Trimming removed 6 bases at V and 3 bases at J, with 9 bases between. This CDR3 is built from 13 residues. CDR3 sequence reads: CASRRGYYNEQFF. Written as DNA, the CDR3 is TGTGCCAGCAGGAGGGGGTACTACAATGAGCAGTTCTTC.

This clonotype was seen a few times. The chain recombines TRBV5-6 with TRBJ1-1; the D is unclear. This CDR3 is 12 amino acids long. Looked up from germline, CDR1 is SGHDT and CDR2 is YYEEEE. The germline V and J ends were trimmed by 2 bases and 4 bases, with 6 bases remaining between them. As DNA, the CDR3 is TGTGCCAGCAGCTTTTCAGTCACTGAAGCTTTCTTT. Amino acid sequence: CASSFSVTEAFF.

The chain employs TRBV12-3 or TRBV12-4 and TRBJ1-1; TRBD1 is a possible D gene (5 bases). The CDR3 runs 11 residues. V lost 3 bases and J lost 8, with 7 bases in between. The CDR3 region has the DNA TGTGCCAGCAGTTTCGGGGCCGAAGCTTTCTTT. It encodes CASSFGAEAFF.

CDR3 residues: CASSLALEQTFSGNTIYF. In DNA form, the CDR3 reads TGTGCCAGCAGTTTAGCCTTGGAACAGACCTTCTCTGGAAACACCATATATTTT. J is TRBJ1-3 and V is TRBV12-3 or TRBV12-4; no reliable D call. V was cut by 0 bases and J by 0 bases, with 15 bases left in between. The CDR3 runs to 18 residues.

This clonotype was detected a few times. This chain joins TRBV12-5 and TRBJ1-2, with D perhaps matching TRBD1 (5 bases). Germline V gene sequence: CDR1 LGHNT, CDR2 FRNRAP. Deletions cut 5 bases from V and 5 bases from J, with 9 bases between. This CDR3 is 12 amino acids long. The CDR3 loop reads CASGLPGYGYTF. The CDR3 coding sequence is TGTGCTAGTGGTCTGCCAGGGTATGGCTACACCTTC.